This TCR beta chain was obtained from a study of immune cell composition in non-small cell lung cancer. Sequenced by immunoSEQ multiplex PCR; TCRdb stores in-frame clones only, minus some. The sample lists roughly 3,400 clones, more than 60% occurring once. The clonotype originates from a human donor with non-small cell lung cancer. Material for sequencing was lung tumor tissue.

CDR3 protein: CASGGWQPGNEQYF. CDR3 coding DNA: TGTGCCAGCGGCGGGTGGCAACCGGGGAACGAGCAGTACTTC. The chain carries TRBV6-6 and TRBJ2-7; maybe TRBD2 (5 bases). V lost 8 bases to trimming and J lost 5 bases, with 19 bases between them. The CDR3 extends over 14 amino acids. In germline, CDR1 is MNHNY, CDR2 SVGAGI (reference sequence).